This T cell receptor (beta chain) was identified during a study of cytomegalovirus exposure and HLA in healthy donors. Trimming removed 4 bases at V and 4 bases at J, with 26 bases between. The CDR3 is 18 amino acids. CDR1 SGDLS and CDR2 YYNGEE come from the germline V gene. Although they were nominally healthy when sampled, donors likely had unrecorded immune exposures. The PCR had 60 Vbeta and 13 Jbeta primers. Repertoires were generated with immunoSEQ multiplex PCR, while TCRdb's copy carries only in-frame clones and drops some. Recorded here are some 72,000 clones; the top ten clones represent approximately 0.78%.

V and J are TRBV9 and TRBJ1-1, with a possible D match to TRBD1 (5 bases). Material: PBMCs. The origin of this receptor is a boy aged 5-17 years in good health and CMV-seronegative. Here the CDR3 DNA reads TGTGCCAGCAGCCCAGAGCCCCGGACATGGAGGAGGGGCACTGAAGCTTTCTTT. Translation: CASSPEPRTWRRGTEAFF.